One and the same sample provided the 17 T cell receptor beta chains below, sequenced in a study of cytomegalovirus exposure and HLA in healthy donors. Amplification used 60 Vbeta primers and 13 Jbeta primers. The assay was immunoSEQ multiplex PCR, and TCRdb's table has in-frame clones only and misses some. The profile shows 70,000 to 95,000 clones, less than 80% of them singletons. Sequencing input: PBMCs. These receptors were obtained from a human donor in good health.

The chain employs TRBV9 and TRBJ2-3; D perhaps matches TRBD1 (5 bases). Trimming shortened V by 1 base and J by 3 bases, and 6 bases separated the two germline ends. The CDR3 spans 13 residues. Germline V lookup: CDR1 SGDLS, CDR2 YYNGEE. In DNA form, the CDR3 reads TGTGCCAGCAGCGTAAAGGGGACAGATACGCAGTATTTT. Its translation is CASSVKGTDTQYF.

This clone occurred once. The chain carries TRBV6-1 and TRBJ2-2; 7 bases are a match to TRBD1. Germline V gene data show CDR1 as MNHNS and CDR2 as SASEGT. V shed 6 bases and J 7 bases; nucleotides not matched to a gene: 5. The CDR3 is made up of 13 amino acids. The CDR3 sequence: CASSLTGIGELFF. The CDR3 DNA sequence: TGTGCCAGCAGCCTGACAGGGATCGGGGAGCTGTTTTTT.

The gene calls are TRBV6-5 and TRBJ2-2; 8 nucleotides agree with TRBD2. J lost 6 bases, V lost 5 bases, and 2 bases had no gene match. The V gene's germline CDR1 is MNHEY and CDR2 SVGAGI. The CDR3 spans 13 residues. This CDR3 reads CASSDGGAGELFF. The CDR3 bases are TGTGCCAGCAGTGACGGGGGGGCCGGGGAGCTGTTTTTT.

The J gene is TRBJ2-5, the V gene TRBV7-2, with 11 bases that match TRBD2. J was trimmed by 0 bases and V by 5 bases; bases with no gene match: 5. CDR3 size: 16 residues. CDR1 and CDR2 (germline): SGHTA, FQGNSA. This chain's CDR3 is CASSLASGGYQETQYF. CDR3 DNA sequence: TGTGCCAGCAGCCTTGCTAGCGGGGGGTACCAAGAGACCCAGTACTTC. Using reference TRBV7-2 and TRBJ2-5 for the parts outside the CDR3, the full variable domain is GAGVSQSPSNKVTEKGKDVELRCDPISGHTALYWYRQSLGQGLEFLIYFQGNSAPDKSGLPSDRFSAERTGGSVSTLTIQRTQQEDSAVYLCASSLASGGYQETQYFGPGTRLLVL.

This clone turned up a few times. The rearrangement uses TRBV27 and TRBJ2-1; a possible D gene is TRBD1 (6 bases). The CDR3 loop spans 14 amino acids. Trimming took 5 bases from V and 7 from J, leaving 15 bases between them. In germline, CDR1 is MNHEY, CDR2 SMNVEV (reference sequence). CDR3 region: CASSPFLTGNEQFF. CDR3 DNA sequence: TGTGCCAGCAGTCCATTCCTGACAGGTAATGAGCAGTTCTTC.

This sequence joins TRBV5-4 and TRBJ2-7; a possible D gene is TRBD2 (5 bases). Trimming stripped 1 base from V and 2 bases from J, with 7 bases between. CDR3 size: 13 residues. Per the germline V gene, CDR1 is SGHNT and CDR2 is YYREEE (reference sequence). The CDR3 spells CASSLYGTYEQYF. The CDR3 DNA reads TGTGCCAGCAGCTTGTACGGGACCTACGAGCAGTACTTC.

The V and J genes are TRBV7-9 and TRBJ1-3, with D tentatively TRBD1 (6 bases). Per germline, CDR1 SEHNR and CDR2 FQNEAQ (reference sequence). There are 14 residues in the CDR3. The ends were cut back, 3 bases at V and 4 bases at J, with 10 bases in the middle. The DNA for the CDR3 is TGTGCCAGCAGCTTGATTAGGGGGGGAAACACCATATATTTT. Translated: CASSLIRGGNTIYF.

The DNA of the CDR3 is TGCGCCAGCAGCCAAGACCTAGCGGGGCCCTACTACGAGCAGTACTTC. It encodes CASSQDLAGPYYEQYF. The chain couples TRBV4-3 to TRBJ2-7; 9 bases align to TRBD2. Per the germline V gene, CDR1 is LGHNA and CDR2 is YSLEER. The V gene end was trimmed by 0 bases and the J gene end by 3 bases; junction bases not matched to a gene: 6. The CDR3 is made up of 16 amino acids.

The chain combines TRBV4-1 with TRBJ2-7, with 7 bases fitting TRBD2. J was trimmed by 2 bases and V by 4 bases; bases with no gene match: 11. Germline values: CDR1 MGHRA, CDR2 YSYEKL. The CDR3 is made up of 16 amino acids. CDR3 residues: CASSPSLAGDPYEQYF. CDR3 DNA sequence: TGCGCCAGCAGCCCATCCCTGGCGGGGGACCCCTACGAGCAGTACTTC.

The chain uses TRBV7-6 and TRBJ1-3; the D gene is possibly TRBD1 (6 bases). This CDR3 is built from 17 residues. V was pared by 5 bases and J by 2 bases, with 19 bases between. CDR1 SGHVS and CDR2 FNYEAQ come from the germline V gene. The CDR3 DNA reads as TGTGCCAGCAGCAGAGGAGGTCCAGGGGACCCTGGAAACACCATATATTTT. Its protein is CASSRGGPGDPGNTIYF.

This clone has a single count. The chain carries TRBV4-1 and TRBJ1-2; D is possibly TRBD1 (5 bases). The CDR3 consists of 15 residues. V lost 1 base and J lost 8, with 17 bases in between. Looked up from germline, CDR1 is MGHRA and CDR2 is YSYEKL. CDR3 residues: CASSQVPAGSKGYTF. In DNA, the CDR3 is TGCGCCAGCAGCCAAGTCCCGGCAGGGTCAAAAGGCTACACCTTC.

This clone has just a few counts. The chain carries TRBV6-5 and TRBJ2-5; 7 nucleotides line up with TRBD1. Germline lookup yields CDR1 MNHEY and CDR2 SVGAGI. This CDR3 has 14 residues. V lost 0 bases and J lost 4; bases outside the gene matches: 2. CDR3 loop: CASSYSGQIETQYF. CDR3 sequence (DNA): TGTGCCAGCAGTTACTCGGGACAGATAGAGACCCAGTACTTC.

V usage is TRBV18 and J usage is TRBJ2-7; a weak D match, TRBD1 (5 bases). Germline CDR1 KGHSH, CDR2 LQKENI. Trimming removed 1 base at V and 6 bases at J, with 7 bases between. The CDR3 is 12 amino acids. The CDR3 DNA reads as TGTGCCAGCTCACCACTTAGGGGCGAGCAGTACTTC. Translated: CASSPLRGEQYF.

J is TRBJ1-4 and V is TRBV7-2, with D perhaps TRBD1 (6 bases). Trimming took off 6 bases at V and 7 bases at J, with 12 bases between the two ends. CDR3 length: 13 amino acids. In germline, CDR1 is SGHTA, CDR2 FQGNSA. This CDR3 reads CASRGGLREKLFF. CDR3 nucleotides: TGTGCCAGCAGGGGGGGGCTGCGTGAAAAACTGTTTTTT.

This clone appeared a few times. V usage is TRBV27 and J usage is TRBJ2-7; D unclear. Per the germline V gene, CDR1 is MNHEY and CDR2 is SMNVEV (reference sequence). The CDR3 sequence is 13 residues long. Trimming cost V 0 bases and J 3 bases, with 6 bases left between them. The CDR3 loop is CASSLSPNYEQYF. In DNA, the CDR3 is TGTGCCAGCAGTTTATCCCCAAACTACGAGCAGTACTTC.

CDR3 coding DNA: TGTGCCAGCAGCCTTCGGGGGACCATGTATAATTCACCCCTCCACTTT. Translating it yields CASSLRGTMYNSPLHF. The chain joins TRBV27 to TRBJ1-6, with D possibly matching TRBD1 (5 bases). Germline V gene data show CDR1 as MNHEY and CDR2 as SMNVEV (reference sequence). Trimming removed 6 bases from V and 4 bases from J, with 16 bases in between. This CDR3 is 16 amino acids long.

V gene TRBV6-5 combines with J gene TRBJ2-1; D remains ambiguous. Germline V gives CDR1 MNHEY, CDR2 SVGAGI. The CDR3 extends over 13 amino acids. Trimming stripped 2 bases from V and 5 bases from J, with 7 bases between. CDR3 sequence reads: CASSYDRDNEQFF. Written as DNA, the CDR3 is TGTGCCAGCAGTTACGATCGGGACAATGAGCAGTTCTTC.